This entry concerns a single T cell receptor (beta chain). The antigen is not known. The sample originates from a study of OX40 agonist ivuxolimab in advanced cancers. Across the study: Aged 23 to 79 with a mean of about 60 years, they were around 83% male. People who had prior anti-PD-1, anti-PD-L1 or anti-CTLA-4 therapy could take part, and under 50% had some. Points from the study as a whole: At 0.1-3.0 mg/kg, partial responders had clonal expansion among the lowest observed. CD8+ T cells showed, on average, more clonal expansion than CD4+ cells.

Germline assignment: CDR1 LNHDA and CDR2 SQIVND (reference sequence). The CDR3 has 13 residues. J lost 1 base, V lost 10 bases, and 3 bases had no gene match. Using immunoSEQ multiplex PCR, the repertoire was profiled, and TCRdb retains in-frame clones only, with some absent. The sample includes some 81,000 clones, approximately 85% of them seen just once. This clonotype originated in an adult with an advanced solid tumor such as melanoma, head and neck, liver or kidney cancer. V gene TRBV19 combines with J gene TRBJ2-3; 9 nucleotides line up with TRBD2. Sequences were derived from CD4+ or CD8+ T cells sorted from blood, sampled in a trial of the OX40 agonist ivuxolimab. This chain's CDR3 is CATLAGGTDTQYF. The DNA of the CDR3 is TGTGCCACCTTAGCGGGGGGCACAGATACGCAGTATTTT.